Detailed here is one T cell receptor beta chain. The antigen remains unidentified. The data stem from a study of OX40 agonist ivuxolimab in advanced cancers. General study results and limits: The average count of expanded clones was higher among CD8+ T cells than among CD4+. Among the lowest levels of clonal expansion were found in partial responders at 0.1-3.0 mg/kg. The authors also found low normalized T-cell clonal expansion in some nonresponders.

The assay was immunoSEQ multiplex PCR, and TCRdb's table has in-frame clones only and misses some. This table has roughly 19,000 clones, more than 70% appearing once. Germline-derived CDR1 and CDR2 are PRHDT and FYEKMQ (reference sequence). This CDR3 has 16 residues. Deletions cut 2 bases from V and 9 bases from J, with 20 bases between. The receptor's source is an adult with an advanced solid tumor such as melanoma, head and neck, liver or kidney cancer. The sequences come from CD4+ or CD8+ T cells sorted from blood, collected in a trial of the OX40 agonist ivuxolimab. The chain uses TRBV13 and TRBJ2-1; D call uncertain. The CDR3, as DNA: TGTGCCAGCAGCTTAAAGGTAGGACCGAATTGGGGTGAGCAGTTCTTC. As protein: CASSLKVGPNWGEQFF.